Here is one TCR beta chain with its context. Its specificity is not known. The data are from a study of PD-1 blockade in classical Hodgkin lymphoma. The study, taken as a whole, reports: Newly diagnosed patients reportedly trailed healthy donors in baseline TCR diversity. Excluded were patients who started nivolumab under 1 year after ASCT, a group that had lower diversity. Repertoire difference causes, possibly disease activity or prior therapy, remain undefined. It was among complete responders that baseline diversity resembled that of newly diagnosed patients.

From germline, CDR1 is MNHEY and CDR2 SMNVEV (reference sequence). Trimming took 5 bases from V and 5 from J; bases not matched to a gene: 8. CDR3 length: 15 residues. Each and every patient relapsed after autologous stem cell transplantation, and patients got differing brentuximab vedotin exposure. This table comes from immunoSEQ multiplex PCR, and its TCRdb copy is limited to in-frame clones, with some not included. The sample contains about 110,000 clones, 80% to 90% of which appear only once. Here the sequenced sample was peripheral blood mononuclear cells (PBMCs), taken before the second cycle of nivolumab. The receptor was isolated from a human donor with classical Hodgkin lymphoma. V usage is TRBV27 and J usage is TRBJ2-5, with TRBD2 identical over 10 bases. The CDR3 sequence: CASSLSGRVFETQYF. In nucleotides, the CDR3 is TGTGCCAGCAGTCTGAGCGGGAGGGTCTTCGAGACCCAGTACTTC.